The sequence of this T cell receptor beta chain was determined in a study of post-analysis software for immune sequencing data. The study's findings and limits: Patients carried roughly five TRBV segments more frequently than controls did, and TRBV5-6, TRBV5-1 and TRBV20-1 were among them.

The TCR beta cDNA libraries contained unique molecular identifiers. A single record per CDR3 protein comes from TCRdb applying MiXCR to the PCR reads. This sample has hundreds of thousands of distinct CDR3 sequences; approximately 30% occur once, and the top ten carry roughly 0.57%. Germline CDR1 and CDR2: SEHNR and FQNEAQ (reference sequence). V gave up 0 bases and J gave up 4 bases, with 15 bases separating them. The CDR3 spans 17 residues. As concerns this clonotype: Antigen unknown.

This receptor was taken from a girl aged 5 to 17 with multiple sclerosis. Sequencing was done on a sample of blood. The chain couples TRBV7-9 to TRBJ2-2; D not resolved. DNA for the CDR3: TGTGCCAGCAGCTTAGCGGTTTCGAGCGACCGCACCGGGGAGCTGTTTTTT. Translated, it gives CASSLAVSSDRTGELFF.